Presented here are 27 T cell receptor beta chains from one specimen sequenced in a study of cytomegalovirus exposure and HLA in healthy donors. PCR employed 60 Vbeta and 13 Jbeta primers. Assay: immunoSEQ multiplex PCR; the TCRdb copy retains only in-frame clones and omits some. In the table there are some 200,000 clones, around 76% of which are singletons. Sequenced sample: PBMCs. The receptors here all came from a man aged 18 to 30 in good health and CMV-seronegative.

This CDR3 is CASSPGTSRYNEQFF. CDR3 bases: TGTGCCAGCAGCCCCGGGACTAGCCGCTACAATGAGCAGTTCTTC. This chain joins TRBV5-6 and TRBJ2-1; the match to TRBD2 covers 9 bases. The CDR3 contains 15 residues. The V and J ends lost 4 bases and 3 bases, in that order; junction bases with no gene match: 5. CDR1 and CDR2 (germline): SGHDT, YYEEEE.

This clone showed up just a few times. J is TRBJ1-5 and V is TRBV4-2; 8 bases match TRBD1. Germline loops: CDR1 LGHNA, CDR2 YNFKEQ. Germline trimming cut 4 bases from V and 3 bases from J; bases unmatched to any gene: 11. The CDR3 is made up of 17 amino acids. CDR3 residues: CASSPGVTGELNQPQHF. CDR3 sequence (DNA): TGTGCCAGCAGCCCAGGGGTGACAGGGGAACTCAATCAGCCCCAGCATTTT.

This chain links TRBV12-5 with TRBJ2-5; D not certain. TRBJ2-7 explains the end of the DNA better; the J call may be wrong. This CDR3 is 12 amino acids long. The germline V gene encodes CDR1 LGHNT and CDR2 FRNRAP. The CDR3 nucleotides read TGTGCTAGTGGTTTGAGAGTATACGAGCAGTACTTC. Its protein is CASGLRVYEQYF.

The rearrangement links TRBV6-1 to TRBJ2-3; D is undetermined. Germline V lookup: CDR1 MNHNS, CDR2 SASEGT. The CDR3 is made up of 14 amino acids. V was cut by 4 bases and J by 3 bases, with 11 bases left in between. The CDR3 sequence: CASSVRQATDTQYF. The CDR3 DNA sequence: TGTGCCAGCAGTGTGAGGCAAGCAACAGATACGCAGTATTTT.

This clone was seen a few times. The germline gene is not matched at one end of the junction; a read error may be the cause. The genes are TRBV7-9 and TRBJ2-7; 8 bases line up with TRBD1. CDR1 and CDR2 (germline): SEHNR, FQNEAQ (reference sequence). The CDR3 runs 16 residues. The CDR3 DNA is TGTTCCAGCAGCTCCCCGACAGACAGGGGCTCCTACGAGCAGTACTTC. It translates to CSSSSPTDRGSYEQYF.

The chain recombines TRBV29-1 with TRBJ2-7; D is perhaps TRBD2 (5 bases). The CDR3 is 13 amino acids. Per the germline V gene, CDR1 is SQVTM and CDR2 is ANQGSEA. The V gene lost 4 bases and the J gene lost 3 bases, with 13 bases spanning the gap. The CDR3 here is CSVVSSKIYEQYF. For the CDR3, the DNA is TGCAGCGTTGTATCTAGCAAGATCTACGAGCAGTACTTC.

CDR3 region: CASSPFVGGNTEAFF. As DNA, the CDR3 is TGTGCCAGCTCACCTTTTGTCGGGGGGAACACTGAAGCTTTCTTT. The rearrangement links TRBV18 to TRBJ1-1; TRBD1 is a possible D gene (5 bases). This CDR3 is built from 15 residues. The germline V gene has CDR1 KGHSH and CDR2 LQKENI. V was shortened by 3 bases and J by 1 base, with 12 bases between the two germline ends. The whole variable domain, remainder taken from reference TRBV18 and TRBJ1-1, is NAGVMQNPRHLVRRRGQEARLRCSPMKGHSHVYWYRQLPEEGLKFMVYLQKENIIDESGMPKERFSAEFPKEGPSILRIQQVVRGDSAAYFCASSPFVGGNTEAFFGQGTRLTVV.

In its sample, this clone was seen once. The chain couples TRBV11-2 to TRBJ2-1, with TRBD2 matching over 7 bases. V was clipped by 5 bases and J by 3 bases; unmatched bases: 13. The CDR3 covers 17 residues. Germline V gene lookup returns CDR1 SGHAT and CDR2 FQNNGV. The CDR3 reads CASSQRGGDSLYNEQFF. CDR3 DNA: TGTGCCAGCAGCCAGAGGGGAGGGGATTCCCTCTACAATGAGCAGTTCTTC.

The chain joins TRBV30 to TRBJ2-5, with TRBD1 identical over 9 bases. The CDR3 extends over 13 amino acids. The germline CDR1 and CDR2 sequences are GTSNPN and SVGIG (reference sequence). J was trimmed by 3 bases and V by 8 bases; bases with no gene match: 7. CDR3 in DNA: TGTGCCCGGACAGGGGAAGGGGAAGAGACCCAGTACTTC. Encoded protein: CARTGEGEETQYF.

This clone was seen only a few times. The CDR3 DNA reads as TGTGCCAGCAGAGTACCCCAGGGATTTAATGAAAAACTGTTTTTT. It yields the protein CASRVPQGFNEKLFF. The chain links TRBV28 to TRBJ1-4, with a weak D call TRBD1 (5 bases). The V and J ends lost 6 bases and 4 bases respectively, with 15 bases between them. Germline V lookup: CDR1 MDHEN, CDR2 SYDVKM. The CDR3 is 15 amino acids.

The chain couples TRBV19 to TRBJ2-2, with 10 bases lining up with TRBD2. From germline, CDR1 is LNHDA and CDR2 SQIVND (reference sequence). V dropped 6 bases and J dropped 6; count of bases not matched to a gene: 10. The length of the CDR3 is 16 residues. CDR3 amino acids: CASSPTSGFVAGELFF. The CDR3, as DNA: TGTGCCAGTAGCCCGACTAGCGGGTTTGTAGCCGGGGAGCTGTTTTTT. The complete variable domain, with remaining parts taken from reference TRBV19 and TRBJ2-2, reads DGGITQSPKYLFRKEGQNVTLSCEQNLNHDAMYWYRQDPGQGLRLIYYSQIVNDFQKGDIAEGYSVSREKKESFPLTVTSAQKNPTAFYLCASSPTSGFVAGELFFGEGSRLTVL.

The chain combines TRBV5-1 with TRBJ2-1; TRBD1 aligns across 7 bases. This CDR3 contains 15 residues. CDR1 is SGHRS, CDR2 YFSETQ, per germline. V shed 3 bases and J 4 bases; nucleotides not matched to a gene: 7. The CDR3 loop is CASSSGQVAYNEQFF. The CDR3 DNA follows: TGCGCCAGCAGCTCCGGACAGGTGGCATACAATGAGCAGTTCTTC. The full variable domain, rest sourced from reference TRBV5-1 and TRBJ2-1, is KAGVTQTPRYLIKTRGQQVTLSCSPISGHRSVSWYQQTPGQGLQFLFEYFSETQRNKGNFPGRFSGRQFSNSRSEMNVSTLELGDSALYLCASSSGQVAYNEQFFGPGTRLTVL.

The chain links TRBV28 to TRBJ1-2; 9 bases agree with TRBD1. The CDR3 is 14 amino acids. The V and J ends lost 1 base and 7 bases, in that order; junction bases with no gene match: 4. The germline V gene has CDR1 MDHEN and CDR2 SYDVKM. CDR3 nucleotides: TGTGCCAGCAGTTTATTGGGGACAGGGTTTGGCTACACCTTC. Residues: CASSLLGTGFGYTF.

This clone was recorded a few times. The gene calls are TRBV2 and TRBJ1-4; 8 nucleotides line up with TRBD1. Trimming cost V 5 bases and J 5 bases; bases outside gene matches: 7. CDR1 and CDR2 (germline): SNHLY, FYNNEI. CDR3 length equals 15 residues. The CDR3 is CASSLRQGRNEKLFF. In DNA, the CDR3 is TGTGCCAGCAGTCTGAGACAGGGGAGGAATGAAAAACTGTTTTTT. Supplemented by reference TRBV2 and TRBJ1-4, the full variable domain reads EPEVTQTPSHQVTQMGQEVILRCVPISNHLYFYWYRQILGQKVEFLVSFYNNEISEKSEIFDDQFSVERPDGSNFTLKIRSTKLEDSAMYFCASSLRQGRNEKLFFGSGTQLSVL.

The rearrangement uses TRBV29-1 and TRBJ1-4, with TRBD1 identical over 9 bases. Germline trimming cut 2 bases from V and 4 bases from J; bases unmatched to any gene: 2. Germline CDR1 reads SQVTM; CDR2 reads ANQGSEA. The CDR3 has 14 residues. CDR3 sequence: CSVEWGQGNEKLFF. For the CDR3, the DNA is TGCAGCGTTGAATGGGGACAGGGTAATGAAAAACTGTTTTTT.

The chain carries TRBV7-2 and TRBJ1-3, with a possible D match to TRBD1 (6 bases). Germline V CDR1 and CDR2: SGHTA, FQGNSA. Trimming took off 4 bases at V and 5 bases at J, with 12 bases between the two ends. This CDR3 contains 14 residues. CDR3 in amino acids: CASSYGGGRNTIYF. The CDR3 DNA is TGTGCCAGCAGCTACGGGGGGGGCAGAAACACCATATATTTT.

The V and J genes are TRBV2 and TRBJ2-7; 7 bases are a match to TRBD1. Germline V CDR1 and CDR2: SNHLY, FYNNEI. The V gene end was trimmed by 3 bases and the J gene end by 8 bases; junction bases not matched to a gene: 7. The CDR3 covers 13 residues. CDR3 bases: TGTGCCAGCAGTGATAAACAGGGGTTCAAGCAGTACTTC. Amino acid sequence: CASSDKQGFKQYF.

The chain recombines TRBV5-1 with TRBJ1-4; perhaps TRBD1 as D (6 bases). This CDR3 spans 15 amino acids. With 4 bases removed from V and 4 bases from J, the gap between germline ends came to 14 bases. CDR1 is SGHRS, CDR2 YFSETQ, per germline. The CDR3 loop is CASSPGEQNNEKLFF. The DNA for the CDR3 is TGCGCCAGCAGCCCAGGGGAACAGAATAATGAAAAACTGTTTTTT.

In this sample, this clone turned up once. This rearrangement joins TRBV6-5 to TRBJ1-2; tentatively, D is TRBD1 (6 bases). The CDR3 runs to 16 residues. Trimming removed 0 bases from V and 4 bases from J, with 15 bases in between. From germline, CDR1 is MNHEY and CDR2 SVGAGI. The CDR3 region has the DNA TGTGCCAGCAGTTACTCGATTACAGGGTTGGGCTATGGCTACACCTTC. Protein product: CASSYSITGLGYGYTF.

This chain joins TRBV28 and TRBJ1-2, with D possibly matching TRBD1 (5 bases). Germline-derived CDR1 and CDR2 are MDHEN and SYDVKM. V lost 7 bases and J 4 bases, leaving 16 bases between the germline ends. The CDR3 is 14 amino acids. The CDR3 spells CASIPGGEFYGYTF. The CDR3 DNA reads TGTGCCAGCATTCCGGGGGGGGAGTTCTATGGCTACACCTTC.

The genes are TRBV30 and TRBJ1-1; no definite D call. The germline V gene encodes CDR1 GTSNPN and CDR2 SVGIG (reference sequence). The CDR3 contains 13 residues. Trimming pared 0 bases from V and 1 base from J, leaving 6 bases between. The DNA of the CDR3 is TGTGCCTGGAGTGTACTTTGGAACACTGAAGCTTTCTTT. It specifies CAWSVLWNTEAFF. Full variable domain (rest looked up from reference TRBV30 and TRBJ1-1): SQTIHQWPATLVQPVGSPLSLECTVEGTSNPNLYWYRQAAGRGLQLLFYSVGIGQISSEVPQNLSASRPQDRQFILSSKKLLLSDSGFYLCAWSVLWNTEAFFGQGTRLTVV.

With respect to this clone: Other DNA sequences in this specimen translate into the identical CDR3. The rearrangement links TRBV2 to TRBJ1-5, with D possibly matching TRBD1 (5 bases). This CDR3 contains 16 residues. CDR1 SNHLY and CDR2 FYNNEI come from the germline V gene. Trimming removed 3 bases at V and 6 bases at J, with 18 bases between. As DNA, the CDR3 is TGTGCCAGCAGTGATCACGGTTGGGACGGGGGTCAGCCCCAGCATTTT. Protein: CASSDHGWDGGQPQHF.

The chain recombines TRBV30 with TRBJ1-1; D call uncertain. Germline V gene data show CDR1 as GTSNPN and CDR2 as SVGIG (reference sequence). Trimming took 3 bases from V and 4 from J, leaving 18 bases between them. CDR3 size: 15 residues. The DNA of the CDR3 is TGTGCCTGGAGGGACGCAACATGGGGAGGCACTGAAGCTTTCTTT. As protein: CAWRDATWGGTEAFF.

The chain recombines TRBV2 with TRBJ2-6, with 7 bases that match TRBD1. This CDR3 spans 16 amino acids. From germline, CDR1 is SNHLY and CDR2 FYNNEI. The V gene end was trimmed by 4 bases and the J gene end by 0 bases; junction bases not matched to a gene: 3. Here the CDR3 DNA reads TGTGCCAGCAGTGGCGGACAGGTCTCTGGGGCCAACGTCCTGACTTTC. Residues: CASSGGQVSGANVLTF.

The chain couples TRBV27 to TRBJ2-6; perhaps TRBD1 as D (6 bases). V was pared by 3 bases and J by 0 bases, with 18 bases between. The CDR3 covers 19 residues. Germline CDR1 MNHEY, CDR2 SMNVEV (reference sequence). The CDR3 is CASSFVGDTLSSGANVLTF. CDR3 sequence (DNA): TGTGCCAGCAGTTTTGTGGGGGACACACTTAGCTCTGGGGCCAACGTCCTGACTTTC.

The genes are TRBV4-1 and TRBJ2-5, with TRBD2 matching over 8 bases. With V trimmed by 3 bases and J by 2 bases, 14 bases remained unmatched. The CDR3 contains 18 residues. Germline CDR1 and CDR2: MGHRA and YSYEKL. The CDR3 here is CASSHQLSGSPQQETQYF. The CDR3 DNA is TGCGCCAGCAGCCACCAACTGAGCGGGAGCCCCCAACAAGAGACCCAGTACTTC.

V is TRBV25-1 and J is TRBJ1-4; TRBD1 might be the D (6 bases). The germline CDR1 and CDR2 sequences are MGHDK and SYGVNS. V lost 4 bases to trimming and J lost 5 bases, with 14 bases between them. The CDR3 runs to 15 residues. CDR3 sequence (DNA): TGTGCCAGCAGTGTTCTAAGGGGGAAGAATGAAAAACTGTTTTTT. Amino acid sequence: CASSVLRGKNEKLFF.